What follows are 24 T cell receptor beta chains derived from one specimen sequenced in a study of cytomegalovirus exposure and HLA in healthy donors. Primers: 60 Vbeta forward and 13 Jbeta reverse. Profiled with immunoSEQ multiplex PCR; TCRdb holds only in-frame clones, not every one. The table records 140,000 to 150,000 clones, about four fifths of them present only once. The sequenced sample consisted of PBMCs. These TCRs come from a man aged 35 to 55 in good health and CMV-seronegative.

The gene calls are TRBV9 and TRBJ2-5, with 8 bases that match TRBD1. The germline V gene has CDR1 SGDLS and CDR2 YYNGEE. The CDR3 is 17 amino acids. Losses at the gene ends were 1 base for V and 4 bases for J; bases not matched to a gene: 12. As DNA, the CDR3 is TGTGCCAGCAGCGTAAGGGGGGACAGGACCCGCGGAGAGACCCAGTACTTC. Residues: CASSVRGDRTRGETQYF.

Only one count was recorded for this clone. The chain employs TRBV28 and TRBJ2-3, with TRBD2 matching over 9 bases. This CDR3 has 14 amino acids. J lost 6 bases, V lost 2 bases, and 3 bases had no gene match. Germline CDR1 and CDR2: MDHEN and SYDVKM. The CDR3 sequence is CASSLAGGRDTQYF. CDR3 bases: TGTGCCAGCAGTTTAGCGGGGGGGAGGGATACGCAGTATTTT.

This chain links TRBV7-2 with TRBJ2-2; a weak D match, TRBD1 (6 bases). Germline V gene data show CDR1 as SGHTA and CDR2 as FQGNSA. This CDR3 region has 14 residues. V was cut by 3 bases and J by 7 bases, with 12 bases left in between. The CDR3 sequence: CASSFGGTVGELFF. The CDR3 DNA sequence: TGTGCCAGCAGCTTTGGGGGCACGGTCGGGGAGCTGTTTTTT. Full variable domain (rest looked up from reference TRBV7-2 and TRBJ2-2): GAGVSQSPSNKVTEKGKDVELRCDPISGHTALYWYRQSLGQGLEFLIYFQGNSAPDKSGLPSDRFSAERTGGSVSTLTIQRTQQEDSAVYLCASSFGGTVGELFFGEGSRLTVL.

This clone appeared a few times. The chain couples TRBV19 to TRBJ1-2; TRBD1 matches at 8 bases. CDR3 length: 16 residues. Germline assignment: CDR1 LNHDA and CDR2 SQIVND (reference sequence). The J segment lost 7 bases and the V segment lost 3 bases, leaving 13 bases of the junction unmatched. CDR3 protein: CASSMGGAQGAGGYTF. The CDR3 nucleotides read TGTGCCAGTAGTATGGGTGGAGCGCAGGGGGCCGGTGGCTACACCTTC.

The rearrangement links TRBV6-4 to TRBJ2-3; 8 bases are shared with TRBD1. Germline assignment: CDR1 MRHNA and CDR2 SNTAGT. This CDR3 region has 14 residues. V shed 6 bases and J 2 bases; nucleotides not matched to a gene: 4. The DNA for the CDR3 is TGTGCCAGCAGCAACAGGGGGTTCACAGATACGCAGTATTTT. Translation: CASSNRGFTDTQYF.

The rearrangement joins TRBV7-9 to TRBJ1-2; D uncertain. The CDR3 totals 13 residues. Germline-derived CDR1 and CDR2 are SEHNR and FQNEAQ (reference sequence). With 1 base removed from V and 5 bases from J, the gap between germline ends came to 8 bases. CDR3 DNA sequence: TGTGCCAGCAGCTTAGAAAACGGTTATGGCTACACCTTC. Its protein product is CASSLENGYGYTF.

The chain links TRBV18 to TRBJ2-1, with D possibly being TRBD1 (6 bases). The CDR3 length is 12 residues. CDR1 is KGHSH and CDR2 is LQKENI in the germline V gene. The V end lost 3 bases, the J end lost 9 bases, and 9 bases lay between the germline ends. CDR3 bases: TGTGCCAGCTCACCTACAGGGCCTGAGCAGTTCTTC. Translating it yields CASSPTGPEQFF.

The genes are TRBV6-5 and TRBJ2-7; TRBD2 matches at 7 bases. The CDR3 spans 15 residues. The V gene's germline CDR1 is MNHEY and CDR2 SVGAGI. Trimming at V came to 6 bases and at J to 0 bases, leaving 8 bases not matched to a gene. CDR3 nucleotide sequence: TGTGCCAGCAGACTCACCGGGACTACCTCCTACGAGCAGTACTTC. As protein: CASRLTGTTSYEQYF.

The chain recombines TRBV6-6 with TRBJ1-1; no clear D gene. The CDR3 totals 12 residues. V was clipped by 6 bases and J by 8 bases, with 13 bases between them. The V gene's germline CDR1 is MNHNY and CDR2 SVGAGI (reference sequence). CDR3 sequence (DNA): TGTGCCAGCAGGCACGAACCTACCGAAGCTTTCTTT. This gives the protein CASRHEPTEAFF.

The CDR3 coding sequence is TGCAGCGCTGCTTGGGCAGGGGGTCTGGACACTGAAGCTTTCTTT. Translating it yields CSAAWAGGLDTEAFF. This chain joins TRBV29-1 and TRBJ1-1; 7 bases are shared with TRBD1. In germline, CDR1 is SQVTM, CDR2 ANQGSEA. Losses at the gene ends were 7 bases for V and 3 bases for J; bases not matched to a gene: 14. This CDR3 region has 15 residues.

This clone turned up a few times. The CDR3 sequence is CASSQTTVQSSYNEQFF. CDR3 nucleotide sequence: TGCGCCAGCAGCCAAACGACAGTCCAGAGCTCCTACAATGAGCAGTTCTTC. The chain has TRBV4-3 and TRBJ2-1; tentative D call: TRBD1 (5 bases). This CDR3 is 17 amino acids long. Germline CDR1 reads LGHNA; CDR2 reads YSLEER. V was cut by 2 bases and J by 0 bases, with 14 bases left in between.

The gene calls are TRBV7-2 and TRBJ1-6; perhaps TRBD1 as D (6 bases). Germline CDR1 reads SGHTA; CDR2 reads FQGNSA. Trimming stripped 8 bases from V and 9 bases from J, with 14 bases between. The CDR3 contains 13 residues. CDR3 sequence (DNA): TGTGCCAGCTCCCCCGTGGGGGCTTCACCCCTCCACTTT. Translating gives CASSPVGASPLHF.

The genes are TRBV7-8 and TRBJ1-5; no firm D call. The V end was cut by 0 bases, the J end by 1 base, with 7 bases between. This CDR3 contains 15 residues. From germline, CDR1 is SGHVS and CDR2 FQNEAQ. DNA for the CDR3: TGTGCCAGCAGCTTAGCGGCAGGAAGCAATCAGCCCCAGCATTTT. Protein: CASSLAAGSNQPQHF.

The chain employs TRBV7-9 and TRBJ1-1; maybe TRBD1 (6 bases). Germline CDR1 SEHNR, CDR2 FQNEAQ (reference sequence). Trimming cost V 6 bases and J 4 bases, with 18 bases left between them. This CDR3 region has 15 residues. The CDR3 DNA reads as TGTGCCAGCAGTATCGAGGCAGGGGAGGGCACTGAAGCTTTCTTT. Amino acid sequence: CASSIEAGEGTEAFF.

V usage is TRBV6-1 and J usage is TRBJ2-3; 12 bases fit TRBD2. With 3 bases clipped from V and 8 bases from J, the junction kept 9 bases outside the gene matches. Germline lookup yields CDR1 MNHNS and CDR2 SASEGT. The CDR3 loop spans 16 amino acids. CDR3 DNA: TGTGCCAGCAGTGACCCGCTAGCGGGGGGGCCGGGTACGCAGTATTTT. Encoded protein: CASSDPLAGGPGTQYF.

The chain couples TRBV4-1 to TRBJ2-2; TRBD1 aligns across 9 bases. J was trimmed by 6 bases and V by 3 bases; bases with no gene match: 11. Germline V gene data show CDR1 as MGHRA and CDR2 as YSYEKL. This CDR3 comprises 17 residues. This CDR3 is CASSHPSRTGAPGELFF. The CDR3 nucleotides read TGCGCCAGCAGCCACCCAAGCCGGACAGGGGCGCCCGGGGAGCTGTTTTTT.

This chain uses TRBV2 with TRBJ2-3, with 9 bases matching TRBD2. The CDR3 consists of 14 residues. The germline V gene encodes CDR1 SNHLY and CDR2 FYNNEI. With V trimmed by 8 bases and J by 4 bases, 7 bases remained unmatched. CDR3 nucleotides: TGTGCCAGCCGGATGACTAGCGGCGCAGATACGCAGTATTTT. It is translated as CASRMTSGADTQYF.

The V and J genes are TRBV14 and TRBJ2-5; weak D call: TRBD2 (6 bases). The length of the CDR3 is 14 residues. Per germline, CDR1 SGHDN and CDR2 FVKESK. V was clipped by 2 bases and J by 0 bases, with 7 bases between them. CDR3 DNA sequence: TGTGCCAGCAGCCAACGGGACTACCAAGAGACCCAGTACTTC. Translated: CASSQRDYQETQYF.

The chain carries TRBV5-4 and TRBJ2-5, with 10 bases identical to TRBD2. The CDR3 consists of 16 residues. J was trimmed by 3 bases and V by 1 base; bases with no gene match: 6. Germline CDR1 SGHNT, CDR2 YYREEE (reference sequence). The CDR3 region has the DNA TGTGCCAGCAGCTTGCAAGCGGGGGGGCCAGAAGAGACCCAGTACTTC. Translation gives CASSLQAGGPEETQYF.

This clone was seen a few times. The V gene is TRBV6-1, the J gene TRBJ2-7; 10 bases align to TRBD1. CDR3 length: 15 residues. CDR1 is MNHNS, CDR2 SASEGT, per germline. V gave up 3 bases and J gave up 3 bases; unmatched junction bases: 5. This CDR3 reads CASSDPGQGLYEQYF. CDR3 DNA sequence: TGTGCCAGCAGTGATCCGGGACAGGGGCTCTACGAGCAGTACTTC.

The genes are TRBV9 and TRBJ2-3, with D perhaps TRBD2 (5 bases). This CDR3 spans 15 amino acids. Germline V CDR1 and CDR2: SGDLS, YYNGEE. V lost 3 bases to trimming and J lost 5 bases, with 16 bases between them. CDR3 DNA sequence: TGTGCCAGCAGCGCACGGGGAGCTAACATAGATACGCAGTATTTT. This encodes CASSARGANIDTQYF.

The rearrangement links TRBV5-1 to TRBJ2-1; 9 bases fit TRBD1. Germline V CDR1 and CDR2: SGHRS, YFSETQ. With V trimmed by 4 bases and J by 7 bases, 9 bases remained unmatched. The CDR3 is 15 residues long. In nucleotides, the CDR3 is TGCGCCAGCAGCCGACCGGGACAGGGTGGGAATGAGCAGTTCTTC. This encodes CASSRPGQGGNEQFF.

For this clone: The same CDR3 can be traced to other DNA sequences in this sample. The rearrangement joins TRBV5-6 to TRBJ1-2; the D is unclear. CDR1 and CDR2 from the germline V gene are SGHDT and YYEEEE. Deletions cut 2 bases from V and 5 bases from J, with 13 bases between. The CDR3 runs 14 residues. CDR3 sequence reads: CASSLRGLLYGYTF. The CDR3 nucleotides read TGTGCCAGCAGCTTACGTGGCTTGCTTTATGGCTACACCTTC. Looking up the rest from reference TRBV5-6 and TRBJ1-2 gives the full variable domain: DAGVTQSPTHLIKTRGQQVTLRCSPKSGHDTVSWYQQALGQGPQFIFQYYEEEERQRGNFPDRFSGHQFPNYSSELNVNALLLGDSALYLCASSLRGLLYGYTFGSGTRLTVV.

This chain connects TRBV7-2 to TRBJ2-7; D might be TRBD2 (5 bases). Trimming took off 8 bases at V and 0 bases at J, with 11 bases between the two ends. Germline V gene lookup returns CDR1 SGHTA and CDR2 FQGNSA. The CDR3 is 13 amino acids. CDR3 in DNA: TGTGCCAGCGAATGGGCGGGCTCCTACGAGCAGTACTTC. It is translated as CASEWAGSYEQYF.